A single sample gave rise to the 22 T cell receptor beta chains below, sequenced in a study of blood T cells in healthy people across ages. For the second PCR, which ran for roughly 6 to 12 cycles, a sample-barcoded 5' primer and a J-beta primer mix were used. Via MiXCR, TCRdb re-called the 5' RACE reads, giving one row per CDR3 protein. The profile shows 550,000 to 600,000 distinct CDR3 sequences, 40% to 55% of them singletons. Sequencing was done on a sample of blood. The receptors were sampled from a man older than 75 in good health.

This clonotype came up a few times. The chain joins TRBV5-1 to TRBJ2-2; D may correspond to TRBD1 or TRBD2 (5 bases each). V lost 7 bases, J lost 2 bases, and 12 bases lay in between. The CDR3 length is 14 residues. CDR1 SGHRS and CDR2 YFSETQ come from the germline V gene. The CDR3 is CASEGTLNTGELFF. Written as DNA, the CDR3 is TGCGCCAGCGAGGGGACCCTTAACACCGGGGAGCTGTTTTTT.

This clonotype has ten or more counts. The genes are TRBV6-6 and TRBJ1-1; D is uncertain. Germline lookup yields CDR1 MNHNY and CDR2 SVGAGI (reference sequence). The CDR3 spans 14 residues. The V gene lost 2 bases and the J gene lost 1 base, with 8 bases spanning the gap. The CDR3 DNA reads as TGTGCCAGCAGTTACGGGCGGACGAACACTGAAGCTTTCTTT. It specifies CASSYGRTNTEAFF.

This clonotype was counted a few times. J is TRBJ2-1 and V is TRBV4-3; D is ambiguous. This CDR3 comprises 13 residues. Trimming left V 1 base short and J 12 bases short, with 13 bases between. CDR1 and CDR2 (germline): LGHNA, YSLEER. The CDR3 sequence is CASSQVGGTVQFF. The CDR3, as DNA: TGCGCCAGCAGCCAAGTTGGCGGTACGGTGCAGTTCTTC.

In the case of this clonotype: A single base separates this from a much larger clone, so it may be a read error. The V call is TRBV29-1, the J call TRBJ2-1; 10 nucleotides match TRBD1. Germline V CDR1 and CDR2: SQVTM, ANQGSEA. V lost 8 bases, J lost 11 bases, and 15 bases stayed unmatched. The CDR3 consists of 14 residues. The CDR3 sequence is CSIVEGQGPVKQFF. The CDR3 nucleotides read TGCAGCATTGTCGAGGGACAGGGGCCGGTGAAGCAGTTCTTC.

V usage is TRBV3-1 and J usage is TRBJ1-5; 10 nucleotides align to TRBD1. V lost 5 bases, J lost 11 bases, and 15 bases stayed unmatched. This CDR3 is built from 16 residues. Germline CDR1 and CDR2: LGHDT and YNNKEL (reference sequence). CDR3 DNA sequence: TGTGCCAGCAGCACCCGGACAGGGGGTATCGCATCAGCCCAGCATTTT. It codes for CASSTRTGGIASAQHF.

The chain links TRBV7-9 to TRBJ2-4; weak D call: TRBD2 (5 bases). V lost 5 bases to trimming and J lost 0 bases, with 11 bases between them. The germline V gene encodes CDR1 SEHNR and CDR2 FQNEAQ (reference sequence). The CDR3 contains 15 residues. The chain's CDR3 is CASSTTGLAKNIQYF. DNA of the CDR3: TGTGCCAGCAGCACCACCGGACTAGCCAAAAACATTCAGTACTTC. Drawing the rest from reference TRBV7-9 and TRBJ2-4, the complete variable domain is DTGVSQNPRHKITKRGQNVTFRCDPISEHNRLYWYRQTLGQGPEFLTYFQNEAQLEKSRLLSDRFSAERPKGSFSTLEIQRTEQGDSAMYLCASSTTGLAKNIQYFGAGTRLSVL.

The gene calls are TRBV20-1 and TRBJ2-5; 10 bases agree with TRBD2. The CDR3 loop spans 13 amino acids. The germline gives CDR1 DFQATT, CDR2 SNEGSKA (reference sequence). The V segment lost 8 bases and the J segment 11 bases; nucleotides outside the gene matches: 14. CDR3 sequence: CSSSSGSDNEQYF. CDR3 nucleotides: TGCAGTTCGTCTAGCGGGAGTGACAATGAGCAGTACTTC.

The chain recombines TRBV25-1 with TRBJ1-1, with D possibly TRBD1 on 6 matching bases. Germline values: CDR1 MGHDK, CDR2 SYGVNS. Trimming removed 0 bases from V and 4 bases from J, with 24 bases in between. The length of the CDR3 is 19 residues. The CDR3 sequence is CASSEYPGTGTRSSTEAFF. For the CDR3, the DNA is TGTGCCAGCAGTGAATACCCTGGTACAGGGACTCGATCTTCCACTGAAGCTTTCTTT.

The V and J genes are TRBV7-2 and TRBJ2-1; 8 bases are a match to TRBD2. Trimming took 8 bases from V and 5 from J; bases not matched to a gene: 8. Germline lookup yields CDR1 SGHTA and CDR2 FQGNSA. The CDR3 has 14 amino acids. The DNA of the CDR3 is TGTGCCAGCGCCGGGACTAGAAATAACAATGAGCAGTTCTTC. Its translation is CASAGTRNNNEQFF. Full variable domain (rest looked up from reference TRBV7-2 and TRBJ2-1): GAGVSQSPSNKVTEKGKDVELRCDPISGHTALYWYRQSLGQGLEFLIYFQGNSAPDKSGLPSDRFSAERTGGSVSTLTIQRTQQEDSAVYLCASAGTRNNNEQFFGPGTRLTVL.

This clonotype was seen many times. The chain recombines TRBV6-5 with TRBJ2-6, with D perhaps matching TRBD2 (6 bases). Germline CDR1 and CDR2: MNHEY and SVGAGI. The ends were cut back, 2 bases at V and 0 bases at J, with 11 bases in the middle. The CDR3 has 17 amino acids. DNA for the CDR3: TGTGCCAGCAGTTACCGAGGAGGGACCTCTGGGGCCAACGTCCTGACTTTC. Translated: CASSYRGGTSGANVLTF.

The chain joins TRBV7-9 to TRBJ2-1, with unresolved D. Germline CDR1 and CDR2: SEHNR and FQNEAQ (reference sequence). The CDR3 has 14 residues. The V end lost 2 bases, the J end lost 3 bases, and 8 bases lay between the germline ends. The CDR3 coding sequence is TGTGCCAGCAGCTTAACAGCTATCTACAATGAGCAGTTCTTC. It encodes CASSLTAIYNEQFF. Filled out from reference TRBV7-9 and TRBJ2-1, the complete variable domain reads DTGVSQNPRHKITKRGQNVTFRCDPISEHNRLYWYRQTLGQGPEFLTYFQNEAQLEKSRLLSDRFSAERPKGSFSTLEIQRTEQGDSAMYLCASSLTAIYNEQFFGPGTRLTVL.

This clonotype was found a few times. This rearrangement joins TRBV7-2 to TRBJ1-2, with 7 bases matching TRBD1. This CDR3 is 14 amino acids long. The V gene end was trimmed by 5 bases and the J gene end by 3 bases; junction bases not matched to a gene: 6. Looked up from germline, CDR1 is SGHTA and CDR2 is FQGNSA. The CDR3 loop is CASSPTGTDYGYTF. In DNA, the CDR3 is TGTGCCAGCAGCCCAACCGGGACAGACTATGGCTACACCTTC.

This clonotype was picked up many times. The chain carries TRBV28 and TRBJ1-4; 9 nucleotides match TRBD1. The CDR3 contains 15 residues. V lost 4 bases to trimming and J lost 7 bases; unmatched junction nucleotides: 7. Germline V gives CDR1 MDHEN, CDR2 SYDVKM. The CDR3 nucleotides are TGTGCCAGCAGTTACTCCGGGACAGGGCGTGAAAAACTGTTTTTT. Translated, it gives CASSYSGTGREKLFF.

Remarks on this clonotype: Mismatch with germline at one junction end may stem from a read error. The rearrangement uses TRBV12-3 or TRBV12-4 and TRBJ2-6, with 7 bases identical to TRBD1. The CDR3 extends over 18 amino acids. CDR3: CASSSLQGPSSGANVLTF. CDR3 in DNA: TGTGCCAGCAGCTCATTACAGGGGCCCAGCTCTGGGGCCAATGTCCTGACTTTC.

This clonotype was observed a handful of times. This sequence joins TRBV7-2 and TRBJ1-2; no clear D. From germline, CDR1 is SGHTA and CDR2 FQGNSA. The ends were cut back, 3 bases at V and 5 bases at J, with 7 bases in the middle. This CDR3 is built from 12 residues. The CDR3 nucleotides read TGTGCCAGCAGCTTCCAAGGGTATGGCTACACCTTC. Protein product: CASSFQGYGYTF.

This clonotype was observed a handful of times. The chain uses TRBV5-1 and TRBJ2-1; tentatively, D is TRBD2 (6 bases). V was trimmed by 4 bases and J by 4 bases, leaving 12 bases between them. The CDR3 has 14 amino acids. CDR1 is SGHRS, CDR2 YFSETQ, per germline. CDR3 region: CASSPDYLYNEQFF. The CDR3 nucleotides are TGCGCCAGCAGCCCGGACTACCTTTACAATGAGCAGTTCTTC.

V and J are TRBV7-2 and TRBJ1-2; 7 positions match TRBD1. CDR1 is SGHTA, CDR2 FQGNSA, per germline. The CDR3 spans 14 residues. V lost 4 bases to trimming and J lost 7 bases; unmatched junction nucleotides: 9. CDR3 in DNA: TGTGCCAGCAGCTCAAACAGGGGTGATGTTGGCTACACCTTC. Encoded protein: CASSSNRGDVGYTF.

The chain is built from TRBV28 and TRBJ2-3, with D maybe TRBD2 (5 bases). V lost 5 bases to trimming and J lost 6 bases, with 12 bases between them. Germline CDR1 is MDHEN and CDR2 is SYDVKM. There are 13 residues in the CDR3. CDR3 protein: CASSPPGMDTQYF. The CDR3 nucleotides read TGTGCCAGCAGTCCTCCGGGGATGGATACGCAGTATTTT.

This chain connects TRBV5-1 to TRBJ2-7; a possible D gene is TRBD1 (6 bases). This CDR3 is 15 amino acids long. Germline lookup yields CDR1 SGHRS and CDR2 YFSETQ. Trimming shortened V by 2 bases and J by 2 bases, and 14 bases separated the two germline ends. The CDR3 region is CASSFLQGSAYEQYF. The CDR3 coding sequence is TGCGCCAGCAGCTTCCTTCAGGGGTCCGCCTACGAGCAGTACTTC.

J is TRBJ2-5 and V is TRBV9; perhaps TRBD2 as D (5 bases). Germline assignment: CDR1 SGDLS and CDR2 YYNGEE. The CDR3 contains 17 residues. Trimming took off 0 bases at V and 2 bases at J, with 17 bases between the two ends. The CDR3 DNA reads TGTGCCAGCAGCGTAGGTAAAACCGGGAAGCAACAAGAGACCCAGTACTTC. It encodes CASSVGKTGKQQETQYF.

This clonotype was counted only a few times. The chain joins TRBV29-1 to TRBJ2-1; TRBD2 matches at 14 bases. CDR1 and CDR2 from the germline V gene are SQVTM and ANQGSEA. V was pared by 4 bases and J by 5 bases, with 4 bases of the junction left unmatched. The length of the CDR3 is 15 residues. The CDR3, as DNA: TGCAGCGTTGGGTCGACTAGCGGGAGGGACAATGAGCAGTTCTTC. It codes for CSVGSTSGRDNEQFF.

The chain links TRBV4-3 to TRBJ2-7, with 10 nucleotides matching TRBD2. V lost 1 base to trimming and J lost 3 bases; unmatched junction nucleotides: 6. Germline loops: CDR1 LGHNA, CDR2 YSLEER. The CDR3 consists of 16 residues. The CDR3 loop reads CASSQGYASGSYEQYF. CDR3 bases: TGCGCCAGCAGCCAAGGTTACGCTAGCGGGAGCTACGAGCAGTACTTC.